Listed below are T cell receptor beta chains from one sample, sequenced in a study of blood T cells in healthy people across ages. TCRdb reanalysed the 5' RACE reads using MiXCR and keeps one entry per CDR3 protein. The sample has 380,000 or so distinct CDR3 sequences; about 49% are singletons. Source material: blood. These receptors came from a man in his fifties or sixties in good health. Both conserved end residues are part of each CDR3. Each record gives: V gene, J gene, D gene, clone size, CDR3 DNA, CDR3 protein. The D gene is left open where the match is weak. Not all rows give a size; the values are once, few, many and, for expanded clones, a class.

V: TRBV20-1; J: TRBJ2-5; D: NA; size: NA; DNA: TGCAGTGCTAGAGCAGACAGGAACCAAGAGACCCAGTACTTC; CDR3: CSARADRNQETQYF
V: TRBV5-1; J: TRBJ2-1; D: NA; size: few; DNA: TGCGCCAGCAGCCCGGCTATCAATGAGCAGTTCTTC; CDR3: CASSPAINEQFF
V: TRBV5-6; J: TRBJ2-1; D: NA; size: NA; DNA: TGTGCCAGCAGCCCCTGGCAGGGGAAGGTGTTGAATGAGCAGTTCTTC; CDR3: CASSPWQGKVLNEQFF
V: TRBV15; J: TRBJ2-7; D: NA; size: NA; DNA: TGTGCCACCAGCAGAGTACAAGGGGGTGGATACGAGCAGTACTTC; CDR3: CATSRVQGGGYEQYF
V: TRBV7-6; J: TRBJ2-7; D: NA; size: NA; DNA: TGTGCCAGCAGCTTATTGTCCGGACCGGACTCCTACGAGCAGTACTTC; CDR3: CASSLLSGPDSYEQYF
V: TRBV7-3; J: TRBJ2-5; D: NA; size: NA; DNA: TGTGCCAGCAGCGAACGACTAGTTCGGGGCAATGAGCAGTACTTC; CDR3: CASSERLVRGNEQYF
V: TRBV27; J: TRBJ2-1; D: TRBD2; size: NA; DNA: TGTGCCAGCAGTTTCGTTTCAGGACTAGCGGGAATAAATGAGCAGTTCTTC; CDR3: CASSFVSGLAGINEQFF
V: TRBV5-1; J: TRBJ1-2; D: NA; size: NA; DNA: TGCGCCAGCAGCTTGGCTTCAGGGTCTACCCATGGCTACACCTTC; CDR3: CASSLASGSTHGYTF
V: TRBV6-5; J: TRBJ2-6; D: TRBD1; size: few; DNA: TGTGCCAGCAGTTTGATACAGGGGGCGCCCCTGACTGGGGCCAACGTCCTGACTTTC; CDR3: CASSLIQGAPLTGANVLTF
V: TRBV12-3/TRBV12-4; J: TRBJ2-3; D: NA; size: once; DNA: TGTGCCAGCACCGCAGTTCCTGGGGTCCGGGGAACGCAGTATTTT; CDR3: CASTAVPGVRGTQYF
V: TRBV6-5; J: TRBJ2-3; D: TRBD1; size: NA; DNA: TGTGCCAGCAGTTACCCCGCCCCGGGACAGGGATTCAGTACGCAGTATTTT; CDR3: CASSYPAPGQGFSTQYF
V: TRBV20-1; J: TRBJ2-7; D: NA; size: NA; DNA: TGCAGTGCGACCATCGGAGATGTAGGGGCCTACGAGCAGTACTTC; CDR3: CSATIGDVGAYEQYF
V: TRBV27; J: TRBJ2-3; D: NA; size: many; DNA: TGTGCCAGCAGTTTATGGACACGAGCACCCACAGATACGCAGTATTTT; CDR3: CASSLWTRAPTDTQYF
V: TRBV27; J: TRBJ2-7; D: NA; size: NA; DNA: TGTGCCAGCACCCCGACTGATTCCTACGAGCAGTACTTC; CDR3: CASTPTDSYEQYF
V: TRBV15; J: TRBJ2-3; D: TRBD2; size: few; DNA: TGTGCCACCAGCAGCCAGCGGGGGTTGGGTACAGATACGCAGTATTTT; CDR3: CATSSQRGLGTDTQYF
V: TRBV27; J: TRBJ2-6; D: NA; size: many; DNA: TGTGCCAGCTCCCCCCTAGGGGCCGGGGCCAACGTCCTGACTTTC; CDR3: CASSPLGAGANVLTF
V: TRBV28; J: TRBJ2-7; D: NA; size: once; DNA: TGCGCCAGCAGTTGGGTCGGCTACGGGCAGTACTTC; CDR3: CASSWVGYGQYF
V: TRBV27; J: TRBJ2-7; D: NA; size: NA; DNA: TGTGCCAGCAGTCCCTGGACGCGCTCCTACGAGCAGTACTTC; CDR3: CASSPWTRSYEQYF
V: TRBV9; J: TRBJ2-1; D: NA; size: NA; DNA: TGTGCCAGCAGCGTATGGGCTAGCGATGAGCAGTTCTTC; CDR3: CASSVWASDEQFF
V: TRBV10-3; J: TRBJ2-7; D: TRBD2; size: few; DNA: TGTGCCATCAGTGGATCTAGCGGTGGAGGGTACGAGCAGTACTTC; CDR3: CAISGSSGGGYEQYF
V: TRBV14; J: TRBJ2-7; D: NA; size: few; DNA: TGTGCCAGCAGCCAAGTGACAGGTAGCTCCTACGAGCAGTACTTC; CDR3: CASSQVTGSSYEQYF
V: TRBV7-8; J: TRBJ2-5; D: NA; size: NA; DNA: TGTGCCAGCAGCTCCACTAAGTACCAAGAGACCCAGTACTTC; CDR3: CASSSTKYQETQYF
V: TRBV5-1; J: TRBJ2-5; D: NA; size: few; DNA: TGCGCCAGCAGCACCGCTCCGCGGACCCTCCAAGAGACCCAGTACTTC; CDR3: CASSTAPRTLQETQYF
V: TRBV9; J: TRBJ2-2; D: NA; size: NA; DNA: TGTGCCAGCAGCGTAGACCCCGGGGAGCTGTTTTTT; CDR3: CASSVDPGELFF
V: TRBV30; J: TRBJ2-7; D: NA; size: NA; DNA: TGTGCCTGGAGTATGGGATCCTACGAGCAGTACTTC; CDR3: CAWSMGSYEQYF
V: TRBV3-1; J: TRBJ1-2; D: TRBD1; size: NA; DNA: TGTGCCAGCAGCCCAACAACCGGGACAGGGGTAAGCGGCTACACCTTC; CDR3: CASSPTTGTGVSGYTF
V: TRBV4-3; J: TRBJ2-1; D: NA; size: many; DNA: TGCGCCAGCAGCCCAGAAGTAAGCTCCTACAATGAGCAGTTCTTC; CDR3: CASSPEVSSYNEQFF
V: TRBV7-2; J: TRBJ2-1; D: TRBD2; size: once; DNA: TGTGCCAGCAGCTTACTAGCGGGGGGGCTTAATGAGCAGTTCTTC; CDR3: CASSLLAGGLNEQFF
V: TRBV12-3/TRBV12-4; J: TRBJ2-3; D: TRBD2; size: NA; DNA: TGTGCCAGCAGTTCGAACGGGGGGAGGGCAGATACGCAGTATTTT; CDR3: CASSSNGGRADTQYF
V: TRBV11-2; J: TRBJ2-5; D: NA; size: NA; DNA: TGTGCCAGCAGCACCCAGAGGGGTAGAGGGGCTTCAAAGTACCAAGAGACCCAGTACTTC; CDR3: CASSTQRGRGASKYQETQYF
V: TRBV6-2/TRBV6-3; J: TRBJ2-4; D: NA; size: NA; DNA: TGTGCCAGCAGTTACTCGATCGGGACAAACTTCGCCAAAAACATTCAGTACTTC; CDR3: CASSYSIGTNFAKNIQYF
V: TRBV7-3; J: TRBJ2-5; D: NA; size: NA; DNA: TGTGCCAGCGGCCCGATATCTGGGAATGAGCAGTACTTC; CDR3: CASGPISGNEQYF
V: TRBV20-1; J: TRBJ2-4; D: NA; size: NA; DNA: TGCAGTGCTCTCACTACAAACATTCAGTACTTC; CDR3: CSALTTNIQYF
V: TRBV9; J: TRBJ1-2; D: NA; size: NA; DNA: TGTGCCAGCAGCCCCCCAGGACGGAACTTCTATGGCTACACCTTC; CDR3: CASSPPGRNFYGYTF
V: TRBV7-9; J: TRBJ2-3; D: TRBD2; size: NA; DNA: TGTGCCAGCAGCGGGGTTGAGACTAGCGGGGTTGTTACGCAGTATTTT; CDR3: CASSGVETSGVVTQYF
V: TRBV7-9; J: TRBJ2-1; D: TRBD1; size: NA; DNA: TGTGCCAGCAGCTTATTTTGGGACAGGGGGCCCGGTGAGCAGTTCTTC; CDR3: CASSLFWDRGPGEQFF
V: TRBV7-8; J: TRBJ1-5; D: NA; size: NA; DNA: TGTGCCGGCAGCTCGGGGACGGTATGGAATCAGCCCCAGCATTTT; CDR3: CAGSSGTVWNQPQHF
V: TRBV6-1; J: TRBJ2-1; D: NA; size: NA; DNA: TGTGCCATATACCGGGACTCCTCACCCTATAATGAGCAGTTCTTC; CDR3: CAIYRDSSPYNEQFF
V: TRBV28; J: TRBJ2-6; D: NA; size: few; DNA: TGTGCCAGCAGTTTATGGTCAAGCTCTGGGGCCAACGTCCTGACTTTC; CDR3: CASSLWSSSGANVLTF
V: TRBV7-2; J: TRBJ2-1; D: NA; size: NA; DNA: TGTGCCAGCAGCTCGGGACGGGGGTCCGATGAGCAGTTCTTC; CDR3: CASSSGRGSDEQFF
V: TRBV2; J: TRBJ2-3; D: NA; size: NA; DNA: TGTGCCAGCAGTGACCTGTCAGGGGATACGCAGTATTTT; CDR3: CASSDLSGDTQYF
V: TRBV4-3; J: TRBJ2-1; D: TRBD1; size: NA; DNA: TGCGCCAGCAGCCATGGAGGGGGACAGGCCCTTGAAGAGCAGTTCTTC; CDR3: CASSHGGGQALEEQFF
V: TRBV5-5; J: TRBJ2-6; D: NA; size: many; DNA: TGTGCCAGCAGCTTGGGTCTCACCTCTGGGGCCAACGTCCTGACTTTC; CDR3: CASSLGLTSGANVLTF
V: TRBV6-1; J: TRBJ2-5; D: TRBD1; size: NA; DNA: TGTGCCAGCAGAGGGACAGGGGGACAAGAGACCCAGTACTTC; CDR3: CASRGTGGQETQYF
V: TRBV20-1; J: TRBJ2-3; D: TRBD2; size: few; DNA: TGCAGTGCTGAAAGTACTAGCGGTGGAGCGCAGTATTTT; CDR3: CSAESTSGGAQYF
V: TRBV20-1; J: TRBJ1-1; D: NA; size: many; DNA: TGCAGTGCTAGGATAGATCGGGGAGAGGTGAACACTGAAGCTTTCTTT; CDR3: CSARIDRGEVNTEAFF
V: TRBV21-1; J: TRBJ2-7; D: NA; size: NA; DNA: TGTGCCAGCAGCAAAGGACCACAGGGGAGTTACGAGCAGTACTTC; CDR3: CASSKGPQGSYEQYF
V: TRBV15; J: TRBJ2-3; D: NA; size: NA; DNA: TGTGCCACCAGCAGAGATAACGCTCTCACAGATACGCAGTATTTT; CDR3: CATSRDNALTDTQYF
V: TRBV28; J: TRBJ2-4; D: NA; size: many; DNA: TGTGCCAGCAGTCCGGGCCTCCGTCAGTACTTC; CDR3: CASSPGLRQYF
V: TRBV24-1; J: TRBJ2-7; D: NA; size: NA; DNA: TGTGCCACCAGTGCCCGGGGGCCACCCTACAATGAGCAGTACTTC; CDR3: CATSARGPPYNEQYF